This T cell receptor (beta chain) was sequenced during a study of T cells expressing NK-cell markers. Study overall: CD3+CD56+NKG2C+, CD3+CD56+NKG2C- and CD3+CD56-NKG2C+ T cells, once sorted, supplied the TCR beta repertoires. Within the sequenced cohort of eight donors, seven exhibited HCMV seropositivity and one was seronegative. Study results and caveats: Of the CD8+ T cells in more than five donors, roughly 1.0-7.0% belonged to dominant NKG2C+ clonotypes.

The CDR3 sequence is 13 residues long. Germline loops: CDR1 DFQATT, CDR2 SNEGSKA (reference sequence). TCRdb reanalyzed the 5' RACE reads and collapses them to one entry per CDR3 protein, without DNA. Recorded here are about 150,000 distinct CDR3 sequences; the top ten clones represent 37%. As regards this clonotype: Its specificity is unknown.

This receptor was identified in a woman aged 50 to 60 in good health. The sequenced sample was blood T cells: a sorted CD56 or NKG2C T cell subset, CD4+ or CD8+ T cells, or bulk PBMC T cells (not recorded which). This chain connects TRBV20-1 to TRBJ1-1. This chain's CDR3 is CSARKTENTEAFF.